This TCR beta chain was recorded in a study of blood T cell repertoires in COVID-19. Original analysis: Estimated nucleated cell counts came from reference gene primer amplification. Profiled with immunoSEQ multiplex PCR; TCRdb holds only in-frame clones, not every one. Clonal size and the V and J genes are those of that table, whereas D and trimming came from the DNA. The sample has about 260,000 clones, over 80% seen once. From germline, CDR1 is LNHDA and CDR2 SQIVND (reference sequence). The CDR3 covers 13 residues. V lost 0 bases to trimming and J lost 5 bases, with 5 bases between them. This clone came up once.

The sequence was collected from a woman aged 40 to 50 who had been exposed to COVID-19. The V gene is TRBV19, the J gene TRBJ1-5, with D unresolved. Sequencing was carried out using PBMCs or T cells enriched from blood (not recorded which). The CDR3 loop is CASSIERDQPQHF. Here the CDR3 DNA reads TGTGCCAGTAGTATAGAAAGAGATCAGCCCCAGCATTTT.